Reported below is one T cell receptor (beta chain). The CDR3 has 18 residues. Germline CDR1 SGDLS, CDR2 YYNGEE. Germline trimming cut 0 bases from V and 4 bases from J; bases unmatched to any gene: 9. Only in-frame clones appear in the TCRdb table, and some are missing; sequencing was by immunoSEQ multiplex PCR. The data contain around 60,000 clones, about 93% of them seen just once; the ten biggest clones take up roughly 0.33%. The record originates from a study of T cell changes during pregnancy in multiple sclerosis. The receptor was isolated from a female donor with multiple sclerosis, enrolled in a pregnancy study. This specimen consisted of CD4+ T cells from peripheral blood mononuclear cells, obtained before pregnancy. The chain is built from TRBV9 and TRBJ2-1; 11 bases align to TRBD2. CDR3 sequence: CASSVGLAGPHLYNEQFF. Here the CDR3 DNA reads TGTGCCAGCAGCGTAGGACTAGCGGGACCACATTTATACAATGAGCAGTTCTTC. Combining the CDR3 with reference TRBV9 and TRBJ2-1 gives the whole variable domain DSGVTQTPKHLITATGQRVTLRCSPRSGDLSVYWYQQSLDQGLQFLIQYYNGEERAKGNILERFSAQQFPDLHSELNLSSLELGDSALYFCASSVGLAGPHLYNEQFFGPGTRLTVL.